This TCR beta chain came from a study of T cells in Graves' hyperthyroidism and ophthalmopathy. V lost 6 bases and J 4 bases, leaving 12 bases between the germline ends. The CDR3 has 13 residues. Germline loops: CDR1 SNHLY, CDR2 FYNNEI. Amplification of TCR beta CDR3 regions used RNA as the template. HTBI primers were the set used in a first-round RT-PCR of the TCR CDR3. TCRdb re-analysed the multiplex PCR reads in MiXCR, keeping a single row per CDR3 protein. The sample lists over 500,000 distinct CDR3 sequences, 12% to 15% occurring once. Whole-study findings and limits: Most expanded thyroid clonotypes above 0.001 recurred in blood.

At least ten counts were recorded for this clonotype. Its antigen is not known. The TCR originated in a woman aged 40 to 50 with Graves' hyperthyroidism. Sample: blood. The chain recombines TRBV2 with TRBJ2-5, with TRBD1 as a possible D gene (5 bases). The CDR3 spells CASRGRDRETQYF. The CDR3 DNA sequence: TGTGCCAGCAGGGGTCGAGACAGAGAGACCCAGTACTTC.